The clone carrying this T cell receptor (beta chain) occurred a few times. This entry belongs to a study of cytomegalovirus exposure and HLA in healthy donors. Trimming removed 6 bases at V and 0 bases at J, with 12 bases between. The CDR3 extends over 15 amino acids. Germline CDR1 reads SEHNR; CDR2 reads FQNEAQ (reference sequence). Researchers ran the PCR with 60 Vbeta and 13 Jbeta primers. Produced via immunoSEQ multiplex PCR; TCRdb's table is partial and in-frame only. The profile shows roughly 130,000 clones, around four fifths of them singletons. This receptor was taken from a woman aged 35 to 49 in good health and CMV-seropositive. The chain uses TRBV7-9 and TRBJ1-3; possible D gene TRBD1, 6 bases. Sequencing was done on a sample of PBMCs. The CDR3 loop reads CASRQGRLSGNTIYF. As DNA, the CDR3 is TGTGCCAGCAGGCAGGGGCGTCTCTCTGGAAACACCATATATTTT.